This T cell receptor beta chain was identified in a study of T cell responses to AZD1222 COVID-19 vaccine. Study results and caveats: Donors were chiefly white British, with a greater number of females, and clonal diversity was perhaps underestimated. CD4 TCRs linked to vaccination spanned spike, dominating at 160-218 and 743-854.

Regarding this clone: Its antigen is still unknown.

Trimming removed 3 bases at V and 8 bases at J, with 13 bases between. Germline V gene sequence: CDR1 SGHTA, CDR2 FQGNSA. The CDR3 is 13 residues long. Here immunoSEQ multiplex PCR was the method, and the copy in TCRdb shows in-frame clones only, minus some. Of about 190,000 clones listed, approximately 94% are singletons. Source: peripheral blood, taken on day 0 of AZD1222 vaccination. The chain carries TRBV7-2 and TRBJ1-1, with D possibly being TRBD1 (5 bases). This sequence originates from an adult in good health. CDR3 protein: CASSFSYGGEAFF. CDR3 sequence (DNA): TGTGCCAGCAGCTTTTCTTATGGGGGGGAAGCTTTCTTT.